Presented here are 2 T cell receptor beta chains from one specimen sequenced in a study of blood T cells in healthy people across ages. Primers used in a second PCR of roughly 6 to 11 cycles were a sample-barcoded 5' primer and a J-beta primer mix. TCRdb independently ran MiXCR on the 5' RACE reads; one entry per CDR3 protein. The sample consists of 650,000 or so distinct CDR3 sequences, about 50% of them appearing once. Sample: blood. The receptors shown here come from a woman older than 75 in good health.

This clonotype came up many times. J is TRBJ2-7 and V is TRBV11-2, with D hard to call. This CDR3 is 14 amino acids long. Germline CDR1 is SGHAT and CDR2 is FQNNGV. V was cut by 2 bases and J by 1 base, with 9 bases left in between. The CDR3 is CASSLSRWSYEQYF. The DNA for the CDR3 is TGTGCCAGCAGCTTAAGTCGGTGGTCCTACGAGCAGTACTTC.

V is TRBV12-3 or TRBV12-4 and J is TRBJ1-2, with D hard to call. Trimming pared 1 base from V and 0 bases from J, leaving 15 bases between. The CDR3 covers 17 residues. DNA for the CDR3: TGTGCCAGCAGTTTAGACGACATCACTTCCTCTAACTATGGCTACACCTTC. Protein sequence: CASSLDDITSSNYGYTF.